Following are 28 T cell receptor beta chains from one sample sequenced in a study of beta chain features in type 1 diabetes. Regarding the study as a whole: In all four CD4+ subsets, TCRB CDR3 length was significantly, moderately reduced in type 1 diabetes.

Their recognized antigens are unknown. The authors reverse transcribed all of the isolated RNA, so sequencing captured expressed TCRB transcripts. Profiled with immunoSEQ multiplex PCR; TCRdb holds only in-frame clones, not every one. Of around 710,000 clones in the sample, roughly 12% were seen once. The specimen sequenced was naive CD4+ T cells from blood. These receptors all stem from a man aged 25 to 45 with type 1 diabetes.

In its sample, this clone was seen a few times. In the same sample, other DNA sequences code for this CDR3. The J gene is TRBJ2-5, the V gene TRBV28, with a tentative D call TRBD2 (5 bases). The CDR3 is made up of 13 amino acids. Germline-derived CDR1 and CDR2 are MDHEN and SYDVKM. V lost 3 bases, J lost 5 bases, and 10 bases lay in between. CDR3 in amino acids: CASSFGGRETQYF. The CDR3 DNA follows: TGTGCCAGCAGTTTTGGAGGTCGGGAGACCCAGTACTTC.

The chain uses TRBV7-9 and TRBJ1-3; no clear D gene. V was cut by 1 base and J by 5 bases, with 9 bases left in between. There are 14 residues in the CDR3. Germline lookup yields CDR1 SEHNR and CDR2 FQNEAQ (reference sequence). The CDR3 here is CASSLDTKRNTIYF. Here the CDR3 DNA reads TGTGCCAGCAGCTTAGATACCAAAAGAAACACCATATATTTT.

This clone was detected only a few times. This sample also contains other DNA sequences that code for the same CDR3. The chain links TRBV7-2 to TRBJ2-5; D unresolved. The CDR3 contains 13 residues. V lost 1 base and J 4 bases, leaving 7 bases between the germline ends. CDR1 SGHTA and CDR2 FQGNSA come from the germline V gene. The CDR3 reads CASSLVTGETQYF. The CDR3, as DNA: TGTGCCAGCAGCTTAGTAACTGGAGAGACCCAGTACTTC.

This chain links TRBV5-1 with TRBJ1-1, with 9 bases that match TRBD1. Germline assignment: CDR1 SGHRS and CDR2 YFSETQ. The CDR3 length is 14 residues. V gave up 3 bases and J gave up 5 bases; unmatched junction bases: 5. CDR3 in DNA: TGCGCCAGCAGCTGGGGGACAGGGTGGACTGAAGCTTTCTTT. Encoded protein: CASSWGTGWTEAFF.

This clone was seen a few times. V gene TRBV6-4 combines with J gene TRBJ2-3; a weak D match, TRBD1 (6 bases). Germline V gives CDR1 MRHNA, CDR2 SNTAGT. This CDR3 comprises 15 residues. V lost 6 bases to trimming and J lost 2 bases, with 15 bases between them. This chain's CDR3 is CASSPAGQITDTQYF. CDR3 nucleotides: TGTGCCAGCAGCCCCGCTGGACAGATCACAGATACGCAGTATTTT.

This sequence joins TRBV29-1 and TRBJ2-3; no clear D gene. Deletions cut 4 bases from V and 0 bases from J, with 14 bases between. CDR3 length equals 15 residues. The germline CDR1 and CDR2 sequences are SQVTM and ANQGSEA. As DNA, the CDR3 is TGCAGCGTTGCAATAGGCAGTACTAGCACAGATACGCAGTATTTT. Its translation: CSVAIGSTSTDTQYF.

V usage is TRBV27 and J usage is TRBJ2-7; 7 nucleotides agree with TRBD1. The CDR3 runs to 15 residues. Germline values: CDR1 MNHEY, CDR2 SMNVEV (reference sequence). V was clipped by 1 base and J by 9 bases; unmatched bases: 12. Here the CDR3 DNA reads TGTGCCAGCAGTTTATTGGGGGACAGCCTTAATAGGCAGTACTTC. It is translated as CASSLLGDSLNRQYF.

This clone was observed a handful of times. This chain uses TRBV2 with TRBJ1-2, with D possibly matching TRBD1 (5 bases). V gave up 4 bases and J gave up 3 bases, with 12 bases separating them. The CDR3 is made up of 14 amino acids. Germline V gene lookup returns CDR1 SNHLY and CDR2 FYNNEI. CDR3 nucleotide sequence: TGTGCCAGCAGTGCCCCAGGGACTTACTATGGCTACACCTTC. Protein: CASSAPGTYYGYTF. The variable domain in full, completed from reference TRBV2 and TRBJ1-2, reads EPEVTQTPSHQVTQMGQEVILRCVPISNHLYFYWYRQILGQKVEFLVSFYNNEISEKSEIFDDQFSVERPDGSNFTLKIRSTKLEDSAMYFCASSAPGTYYGYTFGSGTRLTVV.

In DNA form, the CDR3 reads TGTGCCAGCAGCCCCGAACCGGGACAGGCATACAATGAGCAGTTCTTC. Its translation is CASSPEPGQAYNEQFF. The chain has TRBV7-3 and TRBJ2-1, with 8 bases aligning to TRBD1. Trimming at V came to 5 bases and at J to 4 bases, leaving 10 bases not matched to a gene. The germline gives CDR1 SGHTA, CDR2 FQGTGA. The CDR3 contains 16 residues. The full variable domain, its missing parts supplied by reference TRBV7-3 and TRBJ2-1, is GAGVSQTPSNKVTEKGKYVELRCDPISGHTALYWYRQSLGQGPEFLIYFQGTGAADDSGLPNDRFFAVRPEGSVSTLKIQRTERGDSAVYLCASSPEPGQAYNEQFFGPGTRLTVL.

The chain employs TRBV5-6 and TRBJ1-6, with 9 nucleotides matching TRBD1. Per germline, CDR1 SGHDT and CDR2 YYEEEE. The V gene end was trimmed by 2 bases and the J gene end by 9 bases; junction bases not matched to a gene: 6. This CDR3 has 15 amino acids. In DNA, the CDR3 is TGTGCCAGCAGCTTCTCCGGGACAGGGATTTCACCCCTCCACTTT. It encodes CASSFSGTGISPLHF.

This clone was counted a few times. The chain is built from TRBV4-1 and TRBJ2-3, with D uncertain. The CDR3 has 14 residues. V dropped 0 bases and J dropped 2 bases, with 6 bases sitting between them. Per germline, CDR1 MGHRA and CDR2 YSYEKL. The CDR3 nucleotides read TGCGCCAGCAGCCAAGATTCAGCCACAGATACGCAGTATTTT. This sequence encodes CASSQDSATDTQYF.

The V gene is TRBV18, the J gene TRBJ2-7, with D tentatively TRBD1 (5 bases). Germline-derived CDR1 and CDR2 are KGHSH and LQKENI. The length of the CDR3 is 11 residues. The V and J ends lost 2 bases and 6 bases respectively, with 5 bases between them. The DNA for the CDR3 is TGTGCCAGCTCACCAGACAGCGAGCAGTACTTC. This codes for CASSPDSEQYF.

This clone came up a few times. V and J are TRBV10-3 and TRBJ1-2; maybe TRBD1 (5 bases). Germline V CDR1 and CDR2: ENHRY, SYGVKD. The CDR3 runs 13 residues. Between the trimmed V and J ends, which lost 8 bases and 9 bases, there was a span of 19 bases. The DNA of the CDR3 is TGTGCCATCCGGGACCGGGCGTTGTGGAGCTACACCTTC. It translates to CAIRDRALWSYTF.

This clone has a handful of counts. The rearrangement links TRBV9 to TRBJ2-5; D is unresolved. This CDR3 region has 13 residues. The ends were cut back, 3 bases at V and 3 bases at J, with 9 bases in the middle. Germline CDR1 SGDLS, CDR2 YYNGEE. The CDR3 spells CASSAAPEETQYF. DNA for the CDR3: TGTGCCAGCAGCGCAGCCCCGGAAGAGACCCAGTACTTC.

This chain joins TRBV6-5 and TRBJ2-5; 7 bases are a match to TRBD1. Per germline, CDR1 MNHEY and CDR2 SVGAGI. The CDR3 has 14 amino acids. The junction had 6 bases not matched to a gene; V was cut back by 4 bases and J by 4 bases. As DNA, the CDR3 is TGTGCCAGCAGTTCACGGACAGGAGGAGAGACCCAGTACTTC. Its translation: CASSSRTGGETQYF.

This chain links TRBV11-2 with TRBJ1-5, with D maybe TRBD1 (5 bases). The germline V gene encodes CDR1 SGHAT and CDR2 FQNNGV. The CDR3 totals 14 residues. V shed 5 bases and J shed 3 bases, with 11 bases lying between them. The CDR3 region has the DNA TGTGCCAGCAGCCGAACAGGAGACAATCAGCCCCAGCATTTT. This translates into CASSRTGDNQPQHF. The full variable domain, its missing parts supplied by reference TRBV11-2 and TRBJ1-5, is EAGVAQSPRYKIIEKRQSVAFWCNPISGHATLYWYQQILGQGPKLLIQFQNNGVVDDSQLPKDRFSAERLKGVDSTLKIQPAKLEDSAVYLCASSRTGDNQPQHFGDGTRLSIL.

The chain uses TRBV18 and TRBJ2-2; 7 bases are shared with TRBD1. Germline V lookup: CDR1 KGHSH, CDR2 LQKENI. The CDR3 has 14 residues. The V gene end was trimmed by 6 bases and the J gene end by 5 bases; junction bases not matched to a gene: 6. CDR3 in amino acids: CASSRDRATGELFF. The CDR3 DNA reads TGTGCCAGCTCTCGAGACAGGGCTACCGGGGAGCTGTTTTTT.

This chain links TRBV18 with TRBJ1-1, with D unresolved. Trimming removed 2 bases from V and 4 bases from J, with 20 bases in between. CDR3 size: 17 residues. Germline-derived CDR1 and CDR2 are KGHSH and LQKENI. The CDR3 coding sequence is TGTGCCAGCTCACCAGGTCATAGTGGCAGGAGAGGCACTGAAGCTTTCTTT. Its translation is CASSPGHSGRRGTEAFF.

The rearrangement uses TRBV5-4 and TRBJ1-4; 9 bases agree with TRBD1. Germline values: CDR1 SGHNT, CDR2 YYREEE (reference sequence). The CDR3 sequence is 15 residues long. V lost 4 bases, J lost 8 bases, and 9 bases stayed unmatched. CDR3 sequence reads: CASSTRTGDGEKLFF. The CDR3 region has the DNA TGTGCCAGCAGCACGCGGACAGGGGACGGAGAAAAACTGTTTTTT.

This clone has just a few counts. The chain links TRBV28 to TRBJ1-2, with D perhaps TRBD1 (5 bases). Trimming took off 10 bases at V and 8 bases at J, with 14 bases between the two ends. The CDR3 length is 11 residues. CDR1 is MDHEN, CDR2 SYDVKM, per germline. In DNA, the CDR3 is TGTGCCACCCAGGGCCGGCCGGGCTACACCTTC. Translated: CATQGRPGYTF.

This clone was observed a few times. J is TRBJ2-1 and V is TRBV27; perhaps D is TRBD1 or TRBD2 (5 bases each). This CDR3 has 15 amino acids. In germline, CDR1 is MNHEY, CDR2 SMNVEV (reference sequence). V dropped 7 bases and J dropped 8 bases, with 21 bases sitting between them. The CDR3 reads CASTMGTFEGDEQFF. The CDR3 region has the DNA TGTGCCAGCACGATGGGGACGTTCGAGGGCGATGAGCAGTTCTTC.

This clone was picked up a small number of times. This chain links TRBV2 with TRBJ1-6; no clear D gene. Deletions cut 11 bases from V and 10 bases from J, with 15 bases between. The V gene's germline CDR1 is SNHLY and CDR2 FYNNEI. This CDR3 region has 12 residues. The CDR3: CARSEGRSPLHF. The CDR3 region has the DNA TGTGCCCGGTCCGAAGGGCGATCACCCCTCCACTTT.

This clone was detected a few times. J is TRBJ2-4 and V is TRBV11-2, with D perhaps matching TRBD1 (6 bases). Germline-derived CDR1 and CDR2 are SGHAT and FQNNGV. Trimming removed 2 bases at V and 0 bases at J, with 17 bases between. The CDR3 is 18 residues long. The CDR3 spells CASSLNSGQLLAKNIQYF. Written as DNA, the CDR3 is TGTGCCAGCAGCTTAAATTCAGGACAGCTACTAGCCAAAAACATTCAGTACTTC.

This clone was observed a few times. A much larger clone differs by one base, so this may be a read error. The sample has other DNA sequences that encode this CDR3 too. The CDR3 loop is CASSSTDTQYF. The CDR3 DNA reads as TGTGCCAGCAGCTCGACAGATACGCAGTATTTT. This chain uses TRBV7-2 with TRBJ2-3; no firm D call. Trimming shortened V by 4 bases and J by 3 bases, and 2 bases separated the two germline ends. CDR1 is SGHTA, CDR2 FQGNSA, per germline. This CDR3 spans 11 amino acids.

The chain has TRBV18 and TRBJ1-2, with D possibly being TRBD1 (6 bases). V was cut by 4 bases and J by 1 base, with 13 bases left in between. The CDR3 spans 15 residues. Looked up from germline, CDR1 is KGHSH and CDR2 is LQKENI. The DNA for the CDR3 is TGTGCCAGCTCACTGGACAGTTTGGGTAACTATGGCTACACCTTC. Amino acid sequence: CASSLDSLGNYGYTF.

The V gene is TRBV5-1, the J gene TRBJ2-1, with D perhaps being TRBD1 or TRBD2 (5 bases each). The CDR3 length is 15 residues. Germline values: CDR1 SGHRS, CDR2 YFSETQ. The V gene lost 4 bases and the J gene lost 8 bases, with 19 bases spanning the gap. CDR3 coding DNA: TGCGCCAGCAGCCCGTCAGGGTGGGGGTTGGATGAGCAGTTCTTC. Translation gives CASSPSGWGLDEQFF.

The CDR3 region is CAWRSPGQGALDQPQHF. Here the CDR3 DNA reads TGTGCCTGGAGGTCGCCGGGACAGGGGGCATTGGATCAGCCCCAGCATTTT. The chain links TRBV30 to TRBJ1-5, with TRBD1 matching over 12 bases. CDR1 is GTSNPN, CDR2 SVGIG, per germline (reference sequence). The CDR3 is made up of 17 amino acids. The V gene end was trimmed by 3 bases and the J gene end by 5 bases; junction bases not matched to a gene: 11.

This clone came up a few times. The chain has TRBV11-2 and TRBJ2-6; 9 bases are shared with TRBD1. Germline CDR1 reads SGHAT; CDR2 reads FQNNGV. After removal of 6 bases from V and 0 bases from J, the junction contained 12 bases not matched to a gene. This CDR3 region has 19 residues. CDR3 in DNA: TGTGCCAGCAGTTTCGTACGGGACAGGGTAAACTCTGGGGCCAACGTCCTGACTTTC. Translating gives CASSFVRDRVNSGANVLTF.